This T cell receptor beta chain was observed in a study of cytomegalovirus exposure and HLA in healthy donors. PCR primers comprised 60 Vbeta and 13 Jbeta primers. Only in-frame clones appear in the TCRdb table, and some are missing; sequencing was by immunoSEQ multiplex PCR. Of under 200,000 clones detected, more than 70% appear once; the ten largest clones hold roughly 5%. Of note for this clone: Its antigen is not identified.

There are 14 residues in the CDR3. CDR1 MNHEY and CDR2 SMNVEV come from the germline V gene (reference sequence). V shed 3 bases, J shed 2 bases, and the junction held 1 base outside the gene matches. At sampling all donors were nominally healthy, likely with unrecorded immune exposures. The study's findings and limits: Because they were indistinguishable, some V segments, including TRBV6-2 and TRBV6-3, were excluded.

The receptor was isolated from a male donor in good health and CMV-seronegative. This rearrangement joins TRBV27 to TRBJ2-3, with 8 nucleotides matching TRBD2. Material: PBMCs. In DNA form, the CDR3 reads TGTGCCAGCAGTTTGACTAGCGCCACAGATACGCAGTATTTT. Translating it yields CASSLTSATDTQYF.